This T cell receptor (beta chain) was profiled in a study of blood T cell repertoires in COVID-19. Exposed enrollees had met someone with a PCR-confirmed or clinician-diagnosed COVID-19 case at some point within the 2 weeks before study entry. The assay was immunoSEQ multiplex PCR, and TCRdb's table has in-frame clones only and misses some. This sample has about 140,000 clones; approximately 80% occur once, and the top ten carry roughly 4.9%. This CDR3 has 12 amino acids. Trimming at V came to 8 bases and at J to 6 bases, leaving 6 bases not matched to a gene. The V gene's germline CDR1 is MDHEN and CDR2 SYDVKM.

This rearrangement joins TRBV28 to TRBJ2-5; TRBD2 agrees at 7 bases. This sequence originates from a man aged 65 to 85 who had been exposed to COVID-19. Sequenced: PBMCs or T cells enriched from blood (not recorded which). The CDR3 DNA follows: TGTGCCAGCGCTTCGCGGGGGAAGACCCAGTACTTC. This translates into CASASRGKTQYF.